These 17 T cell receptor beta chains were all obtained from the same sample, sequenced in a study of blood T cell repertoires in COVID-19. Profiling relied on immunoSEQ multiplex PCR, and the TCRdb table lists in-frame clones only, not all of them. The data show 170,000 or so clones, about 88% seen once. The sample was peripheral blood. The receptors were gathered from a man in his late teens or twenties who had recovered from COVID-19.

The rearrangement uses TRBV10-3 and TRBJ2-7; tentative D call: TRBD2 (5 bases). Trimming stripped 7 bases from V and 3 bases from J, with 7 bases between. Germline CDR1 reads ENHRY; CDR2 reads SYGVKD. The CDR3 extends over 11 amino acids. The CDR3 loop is CAINAGYEQYF. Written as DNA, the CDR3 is TGTGCCATCAATGCGGGCTACGAGCAGTACTTC.

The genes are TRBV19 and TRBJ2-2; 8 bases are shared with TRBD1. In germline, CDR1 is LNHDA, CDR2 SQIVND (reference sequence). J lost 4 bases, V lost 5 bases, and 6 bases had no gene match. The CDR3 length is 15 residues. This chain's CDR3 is CASSFQGAGTGELFF. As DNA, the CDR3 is TGTGCCAGTAGTTTCCAGGGGGCGGGCACCGGGGAGCTGTTTTTT.

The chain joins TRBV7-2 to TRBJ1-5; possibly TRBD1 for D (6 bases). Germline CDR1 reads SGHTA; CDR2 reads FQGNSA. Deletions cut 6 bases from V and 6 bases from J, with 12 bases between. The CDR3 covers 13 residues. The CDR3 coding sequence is TGTGCCAGCAGTCAGGGGTTCGGTCAGCCCCAGCATTTT. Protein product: CASSQGFGQPQHF.

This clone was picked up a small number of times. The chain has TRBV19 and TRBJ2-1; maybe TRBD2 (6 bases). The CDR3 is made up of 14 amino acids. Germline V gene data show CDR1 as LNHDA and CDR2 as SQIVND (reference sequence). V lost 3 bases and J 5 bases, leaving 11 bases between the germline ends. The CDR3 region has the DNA TGTGCCAGTAGTATGGAGGGAGACGACAATGAGCAGTTCTTC. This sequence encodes CASSMEGDDNEQFF.

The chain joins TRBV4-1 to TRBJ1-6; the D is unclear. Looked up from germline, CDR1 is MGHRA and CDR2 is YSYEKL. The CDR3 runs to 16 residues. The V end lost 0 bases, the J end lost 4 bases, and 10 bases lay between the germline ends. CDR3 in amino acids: CASSQDNPVYNSPLHF. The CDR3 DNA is TGCGCCAGCAGCCAAGATAACCCAGTTTATAATTCACCCCTCCACTTT.

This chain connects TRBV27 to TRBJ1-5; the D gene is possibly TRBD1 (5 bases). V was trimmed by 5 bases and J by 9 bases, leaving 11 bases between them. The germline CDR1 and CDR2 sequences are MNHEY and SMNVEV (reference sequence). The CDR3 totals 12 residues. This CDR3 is CASSPTGGPQHF. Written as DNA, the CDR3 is TGTGCCAGCAGTCCCACAGGTGGGCCCCAGCATTTT.

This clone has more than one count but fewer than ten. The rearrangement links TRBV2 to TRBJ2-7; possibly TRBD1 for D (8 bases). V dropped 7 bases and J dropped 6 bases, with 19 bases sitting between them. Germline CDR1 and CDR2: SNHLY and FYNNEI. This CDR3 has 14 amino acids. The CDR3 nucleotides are TGTGCCAGCAACGGGAGGACAGGGCAAGCCGAGCAGTACTTC. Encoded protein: CASNGRTGQAEQYF.

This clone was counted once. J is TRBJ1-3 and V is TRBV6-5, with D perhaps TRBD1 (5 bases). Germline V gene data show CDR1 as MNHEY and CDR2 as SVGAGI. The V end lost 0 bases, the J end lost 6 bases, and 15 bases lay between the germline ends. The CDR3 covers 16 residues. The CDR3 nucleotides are TGTGCCAGCAGTTACTCGTCAGGGCCCGGCGCAAACACCATATATTTT. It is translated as CASSYSSGPGANTIYF.

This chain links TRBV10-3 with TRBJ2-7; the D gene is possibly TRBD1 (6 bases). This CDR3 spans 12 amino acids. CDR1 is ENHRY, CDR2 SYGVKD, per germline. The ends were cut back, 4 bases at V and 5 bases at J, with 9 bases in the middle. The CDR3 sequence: CAISGQANEQYF. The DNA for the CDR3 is TGTGCCATCAGTGGACAGGCGAACGAGCAGTACTTC.

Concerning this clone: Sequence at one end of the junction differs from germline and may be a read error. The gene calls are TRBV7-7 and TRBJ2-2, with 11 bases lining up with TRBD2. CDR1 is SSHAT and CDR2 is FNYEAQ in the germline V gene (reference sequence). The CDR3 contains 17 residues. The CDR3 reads CASSRILAGANTGELFF. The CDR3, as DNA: TGTGCTAGCAGCCGTATACTAGCGGGAGCGAACACCGGGGAGCTGTTTTTT. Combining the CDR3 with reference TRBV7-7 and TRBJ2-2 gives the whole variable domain GAGVSQSPRYKVTKRGQDVTLRCDPISSHATLYWYQQALGQGPEFLTYFNYEAQPDKSGLPSDRFSAERPEGSISTLTIQRTEQRDSAMYRCASSRILAGANTGELFFGEGSRLTVL.

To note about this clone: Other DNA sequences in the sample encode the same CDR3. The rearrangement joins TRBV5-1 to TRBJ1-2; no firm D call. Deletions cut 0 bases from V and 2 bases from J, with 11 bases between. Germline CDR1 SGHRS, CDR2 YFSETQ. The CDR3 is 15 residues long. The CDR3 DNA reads TGCGCCAGCAGCTTGGGACTAGGTGGCAACTATGGCTACACCTTC. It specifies CASSLGLGGNYGYTF. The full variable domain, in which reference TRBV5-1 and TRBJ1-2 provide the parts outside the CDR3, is KAGVTQTPRYLIKTRGQQVTLSCSPISGHRSVSWYQQTPGQGLQFLFEYFSETQRNKGNFPGRFSGRQFSNSRSEMNVSTLELGDSALYLCASSLGLGGNYGYTFGSGTRLTVV.

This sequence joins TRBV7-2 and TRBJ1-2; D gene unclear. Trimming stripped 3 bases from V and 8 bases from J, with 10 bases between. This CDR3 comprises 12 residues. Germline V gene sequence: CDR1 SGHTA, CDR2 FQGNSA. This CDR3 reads CASSLLREGYTF. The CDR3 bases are TGTGCCAGCAGCTTGCTGAGGGAGGGCTACACCTTC. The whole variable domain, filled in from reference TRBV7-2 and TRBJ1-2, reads GAGVSQSPSNKVTEKGKDVELRCDPISGHTALYWYRQSLGQGLEFLIYFQGNSAPDKSGLPSDRFSAERTGGSVSTLTIQRTQQEDSAVYLCASSLLREGYTFGSGTRLTVV.

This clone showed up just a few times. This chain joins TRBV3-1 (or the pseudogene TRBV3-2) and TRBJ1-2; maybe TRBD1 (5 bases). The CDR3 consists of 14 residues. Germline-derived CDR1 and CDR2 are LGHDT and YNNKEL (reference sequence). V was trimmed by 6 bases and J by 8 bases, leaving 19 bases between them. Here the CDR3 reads CASSLQAGYLGYTF. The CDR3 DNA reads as TGTGCCAGCAGTCTCCAGGCAGGGTATCTCGGCTACACCTTC.

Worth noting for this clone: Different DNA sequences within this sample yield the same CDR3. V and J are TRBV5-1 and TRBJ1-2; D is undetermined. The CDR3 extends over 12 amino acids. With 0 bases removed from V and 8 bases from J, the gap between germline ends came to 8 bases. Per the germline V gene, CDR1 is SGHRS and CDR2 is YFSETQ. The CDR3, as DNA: TGCGCCAGCAGCTTGGGAGGAAGCGGCTACACCTTC. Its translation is CASSLGGSGYTF.

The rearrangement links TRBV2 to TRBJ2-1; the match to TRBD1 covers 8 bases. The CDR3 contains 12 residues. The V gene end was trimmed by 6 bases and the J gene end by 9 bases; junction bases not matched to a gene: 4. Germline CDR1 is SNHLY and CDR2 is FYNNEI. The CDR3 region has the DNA TGTGCCAGCAGCCCAGGGGGCATTGAGCAGTTCTTC. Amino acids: CASSPGGIEQFF. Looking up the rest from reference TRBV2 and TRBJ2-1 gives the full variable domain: EPEVTQTPSHQVTQMGQEVILRCVPISNHLYFYWYRQILGQKVEFLVSFYNNEISEKSEIFDDQFSVERPDGSNFTLKIRSTKLEDSAMYFCASSPGGIEQFFGPGTRLTVL.

CDR3 coding DNA: TGTGCCAGCAGTCGATCGTGGGACTGGAGCTCCTACGAGCAGTACTTC. The encoded protein is CASSRSWDWSSYEQYF. The rearrangement joins TRBV28 to TRBJ2-7, with a tentative D call TRBD2 (6 bases). The CDR3 consists of 16 residues. With 5 bases removed from V and 0 bases from J, the gap between germline ends came to 17 bases. The germline V gene encodes CDR1 MDHEN and CDR2 SYDVKM.

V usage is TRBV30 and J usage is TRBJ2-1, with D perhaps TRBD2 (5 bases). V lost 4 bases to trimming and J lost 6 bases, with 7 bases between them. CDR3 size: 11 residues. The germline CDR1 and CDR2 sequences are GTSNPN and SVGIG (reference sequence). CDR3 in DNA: TGTGCCTGGAAGGACTTCAATGAGCAGTTCTTC. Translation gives CAWKDFNEQFF.